These T cell receptor beta chains were read from a single sample in a study of naive and memory T cell subsets. TCRdb itself ran the UMI-ligation and nested PCR reads through MiXCR, one entry per CDR3 protein. Of under 150,000 distinct CDR3 sequences listed, about a fifth were seen once; the top ten hold about 0.6%. Material for sequencing was naive CD8+ T cells from blood. The receptors were sampled from a human donor in good health. CDR3s include the opening cysteine and the closing phenylalanine or tryptophan. Fields, in order: D gene, V gene, clone size, J gene, CDR3 protein, CDR3 DNA. D genes are given only for firm matches. Clone size is not always given. Where it is, it says once, few, many or a class for expanded clones.

TRBD2	TRBV7-8	-	TRBJ2-3	CASSLSGILTDTQYF	TGTGCCAGCAGCTTAAGCGGGATATTGACAGATACGCAGTATTTT
-	TRBV27	few	TRBJ1-5	CASSLYTGGNQPQHF	TGTGCCAGCAGTTTATATACAGGAGGTAATCAGCCCCAGCATTTT
-	TRBV12-3/TRBV12-4	-	TRBJ1-1	CASSSVDSQAFF	TGTGCCAGCAGTTCAGTAGATAGCCAAGCTTTCTTT
TRBD1	TRBV20-1	-	TRBJ2-5	CSGTRGREETQYF	TGCAGTGGGACGAGGGGGCGAGAAGAGACCCAGTACTTC
-	TRBV7-2	-	TRBJ1-6	CASTQGIGPSSPLHF	TGTGCCAGCACCCAAGGAATTGGACCGAGTTCACCCCTCCACTTT
-	TRBV10-1	-	TRBJ1-1	CASSRAGGTEAFF	TGCGCCAGCAGTAGAGCAGGAGGGACTGAAGCTTTCTTT
-	TRBV12-5	-	TRBJ2-7	CASGFKGDPDSYEQYF	TGTGCTAGTGGTTTCAAGGGAGATCCGGACTCCTACGAGCAGTACTTC
-	TRBV7-8	-	TRBJ1-5	CASSFWDSNQPQHF	TGTGCCAGCAGCTTTTGGGACAGCAATCAGCCCCAGCATTTT
TRBD1	TRBV7-2	-	TRBJ1-1	CASSLLWDRVGAYGAFF	TGTGCCAGCAGCTTATTGTGGGACAGGGTGGGGGCATATGGAGCTTTCTTT
TRBD1	TRBV20-1	few	TRBJ2-1	CSALTGVYNEQFF	TGCAGTGCCTTGACAGGGGTCTACAATGAGCAGTTCTTC
TRBD2	TRBV27	once	TRBJ2-3	CASSPTSGGTPDTQYF	TGTGCCAGCAGTCCAACTAGCGGGGGAACCCCAGATACGCAGTATTTT
TRBD1	TRBV11-2	few	TRBJ2-1	CASRGGTGGNEQFF	TGTGCCAGCAGGGGCGGGACAGGGGGAAATGAGCAGTTCTTC
-	TRBV3-1	-	TRBJ2-3	CASSQDHPEAISTDTQYF	TGTGCCAGCAGCCAAGATCACCCGGAGGCCATCAGCACAGATACGCAGTATTTT
TRBD2	TRBV24-1	few	TRBJ2-3	CATSDLQAGVDTQYF	TGTGCCACCAGTGATCTCCAGGCGGGGGTCGATACGCAGTATTTT
-	TRBV29-1	-	TRBJ2-1	CSVEDPRSYSYNEQFF	TGCAGCGTTGAAGACCCCCGGAGTTACTCCTACAATGAGCAGTTCTTC
-	TRBV6-5	-	TRBJ1-1	CASSQNSNTRVLNTEAFF	TGTGCCAGCAGCCAAAATTCTAATACCAGGGTTCTGAACACTGAAGCTTTCTTT
-	TRBV29-1	-	TRBJ1-1	CSVDTGNTEAFF	TGCAGCGTTGATACGGGGAACACTGAAGCTTTCTTT
-	TRBV13	few	TRBJ1-2	CASSLGWAYGYTF	TGTGCCAGCAGCTTAGGCTGGGCCTATGGCTACACCTTC
-	TRBV12-3/TRBV12-4	-	TRBJ1-5	CASSFTGGDQPQHF	TGTGCCAGCAGTTTTACCGGCGGGGATCAGCCCCAGCATTTT
-	TRBV14	-	TRBJ2-1	CASSQLVDEQFF	TGTGCCAGCAGCCAACTAGTAGATGAGCAGTTCTTC
-	TRBV13	few	TRBJ2-3	CASSYRGDTQYF	TGTGCCAGCAGCTACCGGGGAGATACGCAGTATTTT
-	TRBV13	-	TRBJ2-2	CASGSNTGELFF	TGTGCCAGCGGGAGTAACACCGGGGAGCTGTTTTTT
TRBD2	TRBV30	few	TRBJ2-7	CAYRRGSSYEQYF	TGTGCCTACCGGCGGGGGAGCTCCTACGAGCAGTACTTC
-	TRBV3-1	few	TRBJ2-3	CASSLDVMAADTQYF	TGTGCCAGCAGCCTAGATGTCATGGCGGCAGATACGCAGTATTTT
TRBD2	TRBV28	-	TRBJ2-3	CASSIGRSGSRTDTQYF	TGTGCCAGCAGTATCGGTCGTAGCGGGAGTAGGACAGATACGCAGTATTTT
TRBD2	TRBV20-1	few	TRBJ2-7	CSARAGGSYEQYF	TGCAGTGCTAGGGCGGGGGGCTCCTACGAGCAGTACTTC
-	TRBV7-6	-	TRBJ2-6	CASSSSQGSGANVLTF	TGTGCCAGCAGCTCTAGCCAGGGGTCTGGGGCCAACGTCCTGACTTTC
-	TRBV2	-	TRBJ1-1	CATEDRNTEAFF	TGTGCCACCGAGGACAGGAACACTGAAGCTTTCTTT
TRBD1	TRBV29-1	-	TRBJ2-7	CSVDTGAYEQYF	TGCAGCGTTGATACAGGGGCCTACGAGCAGTACTTC
-	TRBV3-1	-	TRBJ2-3	CASSQDDRLLDTQYF	TGTGCCAGCAGCCAAGATGACAGACTTCTAGATACGCAGTATTTT
-	TRBV10-3	-	TRBJ2-1	CAISESATGYNEQFF	TGTGCCATCAGTGAGTCGGCGACTGGCTACAATGAGCAGTTCTTC
-	TRBV12-3/TRBV12-4	few	TRBJ2-7	CASSLGWQSHEQYF	TGTGCCAGCAGCCTAGGGTGGCAGAGCCACGAGCAGTACTTC
-	TRBV27	few	TRBJ1-1	CASSYLRSGLTDTEAFF	TGTGCCAGCAGTTATTTACGCTCCGGGCTGACGGACACTGAAGCTTTCTTT
TRBD1	TRBV12-3/TRBV12-4	many	TRBJ1-1	CASSQGGPEAFF	TGTGCCAGCAGCCAAGGGGGCCCTGAAGCTTTCTTT
TRBD2	TRBV10-3	-	TRBJ2-3	CAISESIGSGDTDTQYF	TGTGCCATCAGTGAGTCGATTGGTAGCGGGGACACAGATACGCAGTATTTT
-	TRBV29-1	few	TRBJ1-1	CSVVMNTEAFF	TGCAGCGTTGTAATGAACACTGAAGCTTTCTTT
TRBD1	TRBV29-1	-	TRBJ1-2	CSVGGQGNYGYTF	TGCAGCGTTGGAGGACAGGGGAACTATGGCTACACCTTC
-	TRBV12-3/TRBV12-4	once	TRBJ1-5	CASSGSTISNQPQHF	TGTGCCAGCAGTGGGAGTACCATTAGCAATCAGCCCCAGCATTTT
-	TRBV20-1	-	TRBJ1-1	CSARDGTMNTEAFF	TGCAGTGCTAGAGATGGGACGATGAACACTGAAGCTTTCTTT
TRBD2	TRBV12-3/TRBV12-4	-	TRBJ2-1	CASSWGLAGKYNEQFF	TGTGCCAGCAGCTGGGGACTAGCGGGCAAATACAATGAGCAGTTCTTC
-	TRBV29-1	-	TRBJ2-1	CSVARGGNEQFF	TGCAGCGTGGCCCGGGGAGGCAATGAGCAGTTCTTC
-	TRBV15	few	TRBJ2-7	CATSTGHTYEQYF	TGTGCCACCAGCACGGGACACACCTACGAGCAGTACTTC
TRBD2	TRBV15	-	TRBJ2-5	CATSSEVSSGTSQETQYF	TGTGCCACCAGCAGTGAAGTGTCTAGCGGGACGTCTCAAGAGACCCAGTACTTC
TRBD2	TRBV10-3	few	TRBJ2-2	CAISESRTSGSPSYLIGELFF	TGTGCCATCAGTGAGTCGCGGACTAGCGGGAGCCCCTCTTATCTTATCGGGGAGCTGTTTTTT
-	TRBV9	few	TRBJ2-7	CASSARDADVPLEQYF	TGTGCCAGCAGCGCACGGGACGCAGATGTCCCTCTCGAGCAGTACTTC
-	TRBV10-3	-	TRBJ1-1	CAISGSGMNTEAFF	TGTGCCATCAGTGGTTCTGGGATGAACACTGAAGCTTTCTTT
-	TRBV7-9	few	TRBJ1-4	CASGLNEKLFF	TGTGCCAGCGGCCTTAATGAAAAACTGTTTTTT
-	TRBV27	few	TRBJ2-1	CASSFGTSFSEQFF	TGTGCCAGCAGTTTTGGAACTAGCTTCAGTGAGCAGTTCTTC
-	TRBV27	-	TRBJ1-5	CASSLGVDQPQHF	TGTGCCAGCAGTTTGGGCGTCGATCAGCCCCAGCATTTT
-	TRBV4-3	-	TRBJ2-7	CASSQVESGYEQYF	TGCGCCAGCAGCCAAGTCGAGAGCGGATACGAGCAGTACTTC